The clone carrying this T cell receptor beta chain showed up just a few times. Its antigen is still unknown. V trimming: 3 bases; J trimming: 5 bases; junction bases outside the gene matches: 7. CDR3 size: 15 residues. Germline lookup yields CDR1 LGHNA and CDR2 YSLEER. The record originates from a study of cytomegalovirus exposure and HLA in healthy donors. Study conclusions and caveats: Presence/absence analyses assumed roughly uniform sequencing depth across donors, which may not hold.

The PCR used 60 Vbeta and 13 Jbeta primers. The assay was immunoSEQ multiplex PCR, and TCRdb's table has in-frame clones only and misses some. Of around 120,000 clones in the sample, around 68% were seen once. The chain recombines TRBV4-3 with TRBJ1-1, with TRBD1 matching 9 bases. Sequences were obtained from PBMCs. The sequence came from a woman between 50 and 59 years old in good health and CMV-seropositive. The CDR3 DNA reads as TGCGCCAGCAGCCAGCTACAGGGGGCAAGGACTGAAGCTTTCTTT. This translates into CASSQLQGARTEAFF.